A selection of T cell receptor beta chains follows, all from one sample in a study of blood T cell repertoires in COVID-19. Produced via immunoSEQ multiplex PCR; TCRdb's table is partial and in-frame only. The sample has about 480,000 clones; roughly 90% are singletons. The sample was PBMCs or T cells enriched from blood (not recorded which). These receptors were taken from a woman aged 40 to 55 who had recovered from COVID-19. Each CDR3 is given with its conserved first and last residue. The D gene is left open where the match is weak. Clone size appears in some rows only: once, few, many, or a class for an expanded clone.

TRBV7-9	NA	NA	TRBJ1-2	CASSPGHTFGYTF	TGTGCCAGCAGCCCCGGACACACGTTTGGCTACACCTTC
TRBV2	NA	TRBD2	TRBJ2-1	CASSPAGYLDNEQFF	TGTGCCAGCAGTCCAGCGGGGTATCTGGACAATGAGCAGTTCTTC
TRBV7-6	NA	TRBD2	TRBJ2-1	CASRGGSTYNEQFF	TGTGCCAGCAGGGGCGGGAGTACCTACAATGAGCAGTTCTTC
TRBV6-5	NA	TRBD1	TRBJ1-2	CASRFGTGIYGYTF	TGTGCCAGCAGGTTCGGGACAGGGATCTATGGCTACACCTTC
TRBV11-2	NA	NA	TRBJ1-1	CASSLPGRANTEAFF	TGTGCCAGCAGCCTCCCGGGGAGGGCGAACACTGAAGCTTTCTTT
TRBV5-1	NA	NA	TRBJ1-4	CASSLTGNEKLFF	TGCGCCAGCAGCTTGACGGGGAATGAAAAACTGTTTTTT
TRBV5-1	NA	TRBD2	TRBJ2-1	CASSPLPGGNEQFF	TGCGCCAGCAGCCCCCTTCCCGGGGGGAATGAGCAGTTCTTC
TRBV5-4	NA	TRBD1	TRBJ2-1	CASSLGTGGLDEQFF	TGTGCCAGCAGCTTAGGGACAGGGGGGTTAGATGAGCAGTTCTTC
TRBV3-1/TRBV3-2	NA	TRBD1	TRBJ2-5	CASSQGWDREETQYF	TGTGCCAGCAGCCAAGGTTGGGACAGGGAAGAGACCCAGTACTTC
TRBV6-1	NA	TRBD1	TRBJ2-6	CASSEAETGVSGANVLTF	TGTGCCAGCAGTGAAGCGGAGACAGGGGTCTCTGGGGCCAACGTCCTGACTTTC
TRBV5-4	NA	NA	TRBJ1-3	CASSPEISGNTIYF	TGTGCCAGCAGCCCTGAGATCTCTGGAAACACCATATATTTT
TRBV2	NA	TRBD1	TRBJ1-5	CASRTQGAGYNQPQHF	TGTGCCAGCAGAACCCAGGGGGCTGGATACAATCAGCCCCAGCATTTT
TRBV27	NA	TRBD1	TRBJ1-2	CASSPTGGLGGYTF	TGTGCCAGCAGTCCTACAGGGGGCTTAGGAGGCTACACCTTC
TRBV10-1	NA	NA	TRBJ2-7	CASSDHGKLEQYF	TGCGCCAGCAGTGATCACGGGAAACTCGAGCAGTACTTC
TRBV29-1	NA	TRBD1	TRBJ1-4	CSVLRDSEEKLFF	TGCAGCGTCCTTAGGGACAGCGAAGAAAAACTGTTTTTT
TRBV3-1/TRBV3-2	NA	NA	TRBJ2-3	CASKGAHSSTDTQYF	TGTGCCAGCAAAGGGGCCCACTCTAGCACAGATACGCAGTATTTT
TRBV5-1	NA	NA	TRBJ2-4	CASSLGLPKNIQYF	TGCGCCAGCAGCTTGGGACTGCCCAAAAACATTCAGTACTTC
TRBV10-3	few	NA	TRBJ1-1	CAISSETEAFF	TGTGCCATCAGTAGCGAGACTGAAGCTTTCTTT
TRBV19	NA	TRBD1	TRBJ2-5	CASSRQGGRETQYF	TGTGCCAGTAGTCGACAGGGGGGCCGAGAGACCCAGTACTTC
TRBV6-1	NA	NA	TRBJ1-5	CASSERGSNQPQHF	TGTGCCAGCAGTGAACGGGGTAGCAATCAGCCCCAGCATTTT
TRBV6-5	NA	TRBD2	TRBJ2-5	CASRTTSGSQETQYF	TGTGCCAGCAGAACAACTAGCGGGAGTCAAGAGACCCAGTACTTC
TRBV19	NA	NA	TRBJ1-2	CASSIRQARARGDYGYTF	TGTGCCAGTAGTATTCGACAGGCCCGTGCTCGCGGAGACTATGGCTACACCTTC
TRBV6-5	NA	TRBD1	TRBJ2-1	CASSKPGQGSDEQFF	TGTGCCAGCAGTAAACCGGGACAGGGGAGCGATGAGCAGTTCTTC
TRBV25-1	NA	NA	TRBJ1-1	CASSELSQGRQAFF	TGTGCCAGCAGTGAATTGTCCCAGGGGAGACAAGCTTTCTTT
TRBV5-1	NA	TRBD1	TRBJ1-3	CASSLALTGGYGNTIYF	TGCGCCAGCAGCTTGGCCCTGACAGGGGGCTATGGAAACACCATATATTTT
TRBV9	NA	NA	TRBJ1-1	CASSVVPRNTEAFF	TGTGCCAGCAGCGTAGTTCCCCGGAACACTGAAGCTTTCTTT
TRBV9	NA	NA	TRBJ1-1	CASSVVGGNTEAFF	TGTGCCAGCAGCGTAGTCGGAGGGAACACTGAAGCTTTCTTT
TRBV11-2	NA	TRBD1	TRBJ2-1	CASSSTTGGYNEQFF	TGTGCCAGCAGCTCCACCACAGGGGGGTACAATGAGCAGTTCTTC
TRBV19	NA	NA	TRBJ1-1	CASSTTVTEAFF	TGTGCCAGTAGCACGACAGTTACTGAAGCTTTCTTT
TRBV7-8	NA	NA	TRBJ2-3	CASSRDGDTDTQYF	TGTGCCAGCAGCCGAGACGGGGATACAGATACGCAGTATTTT
TRBV19	NA	NA	TRBJ1-2	CASSTPTGTRKLMDGYTF	TGTGCCAGTAGTACCCCGACCGGGACAAGGAAGTTAATGGATGGCTACACCTTC
TRBV7-2	NA	TRBD2	TRBJ2-1	CASSLVGTSGSGNEQFF	TGTGCCAGCAGCTTAGTAGGGACTAGCGGGAGTGGAAATGAGCAGTTCTTC
TRBV7-8	once	NA	TRBJ2-3	CASSLWGRSTDTQYF	TGTGCCAGCAGCTTATGGGGCAGGAGCACAGATACGCAGTATTTT
TRBV30	once	NA	TRBJ1-1	CALDRMNTEAFF	TGTGCCTTGGACAGAATGAACACTGAAGCTTTCTTT
TRBV29-1	NA	TRBD1	TRBJ2-5	CSVVGTEETQYF	TGCAGCGTTGTTGGGACAGAAGAGACCCAGTACTTC
TRBV7-9	NA	NA	TRBJ1-1	CASRPRRVNTEAFF	TGTGCCAGCAGACCTCGCAGGGTGAACACTGAAGCTTTCTTT
TRBV5-6	NA	NA	TRBJ2-7	CASSVQGPYEQYF	TGTGCCAGCAGTGTCCAGGGGCCCTACGAGCAGTACTTC
TRBV7-8	NA	NA	TRBJ2-7	CASNSPRTGASGEQYF	TGTGCCAGCAACTCACCCAGGACAGGGGCTAGCGGGGAGCAATACTTC
TRBV6-5	few	NA	TRBJ2-1	CASSPRPYNEQFF	TGTGCCAGCAGTCCCAGGCCCTACAATGAGCAGTTCTTC
TRBV12-3/TRBV12-4	NA	NA	TRBJ1-4	CASSLRANLELFF	TGTGCCAGCAGTTTACGTGCGAACTTAGAACTGTTTTTT
TRBV2	NA	TRBD1	TRBJ1-2	CASRRVQGKGYGYTF	TGTGCCAGCAGGAGGGTACAGGGGAAGGGCTATGGCTACACCTTC
TRBV11-2	NA	TRBD2	TRBJ2-7	CASSGGGLAGAPFYEQYF	TGTGCCAGCAGCGGGGGGGGACTAGCGGGAGCTCCTTTCTACGAGCAGTACTTC
TRBV11-3	NA	NA	TRBJ2-3	CASSASAASTDTQYF	TGTGCCAGCAGCGCGTCTGCCGCAAGCACAGATACGCAGTATTTT
TRBV7-9	NA	NA	TRBJ1-2	CASSPDQRRISYGYTF	TGTGCCAGCAGCCCCGACCAGCGACGGATCAGCTATGGCTACACCTTC
TRBV18	NA	NA	TRBJ2-1	CASSPSGQQVGNEQFF	TGTGCCAGCTCACCGAGTGGACAACAAGTGGGGAATGAGCAGTTCTTC
TRBV28	NA	TRBD2	TRBJ2-1	CASRTGGTYNEQFF	TGTGCCAGCAGGACGGGAGGCACCTACAATGAGCAGTTCTTC
TRBV11-2	few	TRBD1	TRBJ2-2	CASSLRTGKNTGELFF	TGTGCCAGCAGCTTGAGGACAGGAAAGAACACCGGGGAGCTGTTTTTT
TRBV15	NA	NA	TRBJ2-3	CATSRLGAGEPDTQYF	TGTGCCACCAGCAGACTAGGGGCAGGGGAGCCAGATACGCAGTATTTT
TRBV5-6	NA	NA	TRBJ2-5	CASSLLEGLWETQYF	TGTGCCAGCAGCTTGTTGGAGGGCCTCTGGGAGACCCAGTACTTC
TRBV11-2	NA	TRBD1	TRBJ2-7	CASSFGSGQTYEQYF	TGTGCCAGCAGCTTTGGGTCGGGACAGACCTACGAGCAGTACTTC
TRBV5-6	NA	NA	TRBJ1-1	CASSFYDRNTEAFF	TGTGCCAGCAGCTTTTACGACAGAAACACTGAAGCTTTCTTT
TRBV11-3	NA	TRBD2	TRBJ2-3	CASSLDGAGGTDTQYF	TGTGCCAGCAGCTTAGATGGAGCGGGAGGCACAGATACGCAGTATTTT
TRBV5-1	NA	NA	TRBJ1-1	CASSFDRPNTEAFF	TGCGCCAGCAGCTTTGACAGACCGAACACTGAAGCTTTCTTT
TRBV3-1/TRBV3-2	NA	NA	TRBJ1-6	CASSPQGGVYNSPLHF	TGTGCCAGCAGCCCCCAGGGAGGGGTCTATAATTCACCCCTCCACTTT
TRBV4-3	NA	NA	TRBJ2-3	CASSQDLEGVLSTDTQYF	TGCGCCAGCAGCCAAGACTTAGAGGGGGTTCTTAGCACAGATACGCAGTATTTT
TRBV6-5	NA	TRBD1	TRBJ1-1	CASSPRQGFTEAFF	TGTGCCAGCAGTCCCAGACAGGGATTCACTGAAGCTTTCTTT